This TCR beta chain was identified in a study of a mutant IDH1 vaccine in newly diagnosed glioma. Study-level findings and limits: Pseudoprogression apparently lacked any relation to changes in top peripheral T cell clonotypes.

Described time point: week 23, last vaccination. The investigators gave 300 ug of mutant IDH1 20-mer peptide in each vaccine dose, together with topical imiquimod. Repertoires were generated with immunoSEQ multiplex PCR, while TCRdb's copy carries only in-frame clones and drops some. Here the sample spans 82,000 or so clones, roughly 85% being singletons. Germline CDR1 SQVTM, CDR2 ANQGSEA. This CDR3 contains 13 residues. Note on this clone: Its antigen is not identified. A read error may account for a junction end that differs from germline. This CDR3 is also generated by other DNA sequences in the sample.

The chain uses TRBV29-1 and TRBJ1-2; D gene uncertain. The sample here was PBMCs, taken from a glioma patient whose treatment included an IDH1 peptide vaccine. This receptor was obtained from a man younger than 45 with glioma. Some clones in this sample may be carry-over from other donors' samples. The CDR3 is CSVGRLQEGGYTF. The CDR3 DNA is TGCAGCGTCGGACGGCTGCAGGAGGGTGGCTACACATTC.